The 8 T cell receptor beta chains given below trace back to one sample, sequenced in a study of identical twins. TCRdb reprocessed the 5' RACE reads with MiXCR, giving one entry per CDR3 protein. The sample shows 510,000 or so distinct CDR3 sequences, around 15% of them seen only once. These data also featured in a second study, about yellow fever vaccine responses in identical twins.

The sequenced sample was CD4+ T cells sorted from blood. Every receptor here comes from a woman between 18 and 30 years old in good health.

This chain connects TRBV12-3 or TRBV12-4 to TRBJ2-2; 10 positions agree with TRBD1. The CDR3 contains 15 residues. V gave up 2 bases and J gave up 6 bases; unmatched junction bases: 3. DNA of the CDR3: TGTGCCAGCAGTTTACACGGACAGGGGGCCGGGGAGCTGTTTTTT. Translating it yields CASSLHGQGAGELFF.

This clonotype was detected only a few times. The junction differs from germline at one of its ends, possibly a read error. V gene TRBV4-1 combines with J gene TRBJ2-4; the D gene is possibly TRBD2 (7 bases). This CDR3 has 15 amino acids. The germline V gene has CDR1 MGHRA and CDR2 YSYEKL. The CDR3 bases are TGCGCCAGCAGTCAAGGGGGAGGGACCAAAAACATTCAGTACTTC. This codes for CASSQGGGTKNIQYF.

This chain links TRBV20-1 with TRBJ2-1; 9 positions match TRBD2. Germline V gives CDR1 DFQATT, CDR2 SNEGSKA (reference sequence). The CDR3 has 13 amino acids. The trim removed 4 bases at V and 7 bases at J, leaving 5 bases unmatched. CDR3 in amino acids: CSAIAGVMNEQFF. CDR3 DNA sequence: TGCAGTGCTATAGCGGGAGTAATGAATGAGCAGTTCTTC.

This chain joins TRBV9 and TRBJ2-1; D could derive from TRBD1 or TRBD2 (5 bases each). The CDR3 spans 16 residues. In germline, CDR1 is SGDLS, CDR2 YYNGEE. Trimming removed 2 bases from V and 0 bases from J, with 12 bases in between. CDR3 nucleotides: TGTGCCAGCAGCGTCGGGACGCCGAGCTCCTACAATGAGCAGTTCTTC. It encodes CASSVGTPSSYNEQFF.

The chain combines TRBV27 with TRBJ1-5; unclear D gene. Trimming stripped 2 bases from V and 1 base from J, with 9 bases between. CDR1 is MNHEY and CDR2 is SMNVEV in the germline V gene (reference sequence). CDR3 length equals 15 residues. CDR3 DNA: TGTGCCAGCAGTTTAGGTAGCAGCAGCAATCAGCCCCAGCATTTT. Its protein product is CASSLGSSSNQPQHF.

This clonotype was detected only a few times. The gene calls are TRBV28 and TRBJ2-3, with 7 bases identical to TRBD2. The CDR3 spans 14 residues. J lost 0 bases, V lost 7 bases, and 4 bases had no gene match. Germline V gene sequence: CDR1 MDHEN, CDR2 SYDVKM. The CDR3 sequence: CASTLAASTDTQYF. DNA of the CDR3: TGTGCCAGCACGCTAGCGGCTAGCACAGATACGCAGTATTTT.

The chain joins TRBV15 to TRBJ2-7; D is undetermined. The V end lost 0 bases, the J end lost 2 bases, and 8 bases lay between the germline ends. Germline V gene sequence: CDR1 LNHNV, CDR2 YYDKDF (reference sequence). CDR3 length: 14 amino acids. The CDR3 loop is CATSRDIGTYEQYV. DNA for the CDR3: TGTGCCACCAGCAGAGATATCGGAACCTACGAGCAGTACGTC.

There are a few counts of this clonotype. This chain joins TRBV5-1 and TRBJ2-3; a possible D gene is TRBD1 (6 bases). This CDR3 has 16 residues. From germline, CDR1 is SGHRS and CDR2 YFSETQ. The V gene lost 4 bases and the J gene lost 2 bases, with 17 bases spanning the gap. CDR3 residues: CASSPQGGSYTDTQYF. The CDR3 DNA is TGCGCCAGCAGCCCACAGGGCGGATCATACACAGATACGCAGTATTTT.